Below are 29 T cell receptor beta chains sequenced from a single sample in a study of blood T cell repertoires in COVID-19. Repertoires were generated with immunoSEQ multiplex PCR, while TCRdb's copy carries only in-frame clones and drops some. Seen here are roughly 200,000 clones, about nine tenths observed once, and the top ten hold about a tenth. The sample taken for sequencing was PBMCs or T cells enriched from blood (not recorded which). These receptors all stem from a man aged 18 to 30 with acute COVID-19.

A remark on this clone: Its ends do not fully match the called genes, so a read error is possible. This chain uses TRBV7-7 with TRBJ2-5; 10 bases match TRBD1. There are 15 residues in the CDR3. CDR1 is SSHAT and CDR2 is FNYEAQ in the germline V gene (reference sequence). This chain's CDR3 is CASSSSGTGAETQYF. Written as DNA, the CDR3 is TGTGCTAGCAGTTCGTCCGGGACAGGGGCGGAGACCCAGTACTTC.

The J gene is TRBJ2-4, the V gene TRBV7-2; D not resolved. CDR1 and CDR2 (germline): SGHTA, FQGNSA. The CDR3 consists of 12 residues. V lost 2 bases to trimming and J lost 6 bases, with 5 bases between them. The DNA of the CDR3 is TGTGCCAGCAGCTTATACGGAAACATTCAGTACTTC. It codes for CASSLYGNIQYF.

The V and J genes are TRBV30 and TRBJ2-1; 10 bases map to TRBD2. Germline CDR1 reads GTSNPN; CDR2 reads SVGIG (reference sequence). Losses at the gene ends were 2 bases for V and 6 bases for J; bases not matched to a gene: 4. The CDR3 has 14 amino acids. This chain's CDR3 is CAWSSGRGFNEQFF. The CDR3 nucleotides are TGTGCCTGGAGTAGCGGGAGGGGGTTCAATGAGCAGTTCTTC.

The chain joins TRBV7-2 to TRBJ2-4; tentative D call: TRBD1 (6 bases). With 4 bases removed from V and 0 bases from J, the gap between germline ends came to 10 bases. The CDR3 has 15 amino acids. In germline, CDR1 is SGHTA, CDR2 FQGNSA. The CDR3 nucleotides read TGTGCCAGCAGCTCCTGGACAGTAGCCAAAAACATTCAGTACTTC. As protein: CASSSWTVAKNIQYF. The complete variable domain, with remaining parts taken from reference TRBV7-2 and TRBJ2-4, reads GAGVSQSPSNKVTEKGKDVELRCDPISGHTALYWYRQSLGQGLEFLIYFQGNSAPDKSGLPSDRFSAERTGGSVSTLTIQRTQQEDSAVYLCASSSWTVAKNIQYFGAGTRLSVL.

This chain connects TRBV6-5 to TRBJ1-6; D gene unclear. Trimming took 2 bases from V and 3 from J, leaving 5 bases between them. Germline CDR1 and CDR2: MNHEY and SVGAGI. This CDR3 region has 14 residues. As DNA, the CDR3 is TGTGCCAGCAGTTACATCGGCTATAATTCACCCCTCCACTTT. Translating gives CASSYIGYNSPLHF.

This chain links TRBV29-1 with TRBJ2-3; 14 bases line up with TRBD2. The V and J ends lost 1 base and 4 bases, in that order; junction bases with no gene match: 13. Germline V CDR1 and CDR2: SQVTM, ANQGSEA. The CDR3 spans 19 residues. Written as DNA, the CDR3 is TGCAGCGTTGAAGGACAGGGGAATGGACTAGCGGGAGGACCAGATACGCAGTATTTT. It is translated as CSVEGQGNGLAGGPDTQYF.

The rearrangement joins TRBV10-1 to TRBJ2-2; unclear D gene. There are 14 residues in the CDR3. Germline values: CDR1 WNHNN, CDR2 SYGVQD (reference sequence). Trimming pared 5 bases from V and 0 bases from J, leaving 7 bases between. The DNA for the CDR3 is TGCGCCAGCAGTCTAATAGCGAACACCGGGGAGCTGTTTTTT. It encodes CASSLIANTGELFF.

The CDR3 here is CAWSVKGAGGNTIYF. The CDR3 coding sequence is TGTGCCTGGAGTGTCAAGGGGGCAGGTGGAAACACCATATATTTT. The J gene is TRBJ1-3, the V gene TRBV30; 7 bases map to TRBD1. This CDR3 region has 15 residues. V trimming: 0 bases; J trimming: 3 bases; junction bases outside the gene matches: 5. CDR1 and CDR2 (germline): GTSNPN, SVGIG (reference sequence).

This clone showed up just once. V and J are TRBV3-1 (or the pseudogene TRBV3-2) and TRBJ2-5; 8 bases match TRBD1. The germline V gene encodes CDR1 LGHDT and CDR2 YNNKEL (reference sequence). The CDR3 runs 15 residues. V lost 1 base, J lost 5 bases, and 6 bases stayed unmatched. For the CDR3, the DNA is TGTGCCAGCAGCCAAGCAACAGGGGGTATGGAGACCCAGTACTTC. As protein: CASSQATGGMETQYF.

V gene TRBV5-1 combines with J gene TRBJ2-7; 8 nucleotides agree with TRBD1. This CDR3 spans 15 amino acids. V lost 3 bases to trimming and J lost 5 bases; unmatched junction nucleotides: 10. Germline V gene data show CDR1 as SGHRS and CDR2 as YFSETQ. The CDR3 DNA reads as TGCGCCAGCAGCTCATACTCCGGACAGGGAAACGAGCAGTACTTC. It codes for CASSSYSGQGNEQYF.

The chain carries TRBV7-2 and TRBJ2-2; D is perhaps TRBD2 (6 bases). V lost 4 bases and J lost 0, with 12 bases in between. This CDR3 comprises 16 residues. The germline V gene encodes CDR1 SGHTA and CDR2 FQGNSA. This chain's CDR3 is CASSSKTRSNTGELFF. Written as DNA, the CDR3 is TGTGCCAGCAGCTCAAAGACTAGGTCGAACACCGGGGAGCTGTTTTTT.

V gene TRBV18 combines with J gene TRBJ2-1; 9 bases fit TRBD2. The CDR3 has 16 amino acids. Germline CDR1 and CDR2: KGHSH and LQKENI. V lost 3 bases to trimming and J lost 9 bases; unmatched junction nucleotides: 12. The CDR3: CASSPNLAGGLSEQFF. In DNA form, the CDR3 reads TGTGCCAGCTCACCTAACCTGGCGGGAGGGCTTAGTGAGCAGTTCTTC.

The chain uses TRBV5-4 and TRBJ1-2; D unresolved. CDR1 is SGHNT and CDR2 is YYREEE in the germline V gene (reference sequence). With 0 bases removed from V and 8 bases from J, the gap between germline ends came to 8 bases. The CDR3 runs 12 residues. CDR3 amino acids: CASSLVAVGYTF. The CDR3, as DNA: TGTGCCAGCAGCTTGGTAGCGGTCGGCTACACCTTC.

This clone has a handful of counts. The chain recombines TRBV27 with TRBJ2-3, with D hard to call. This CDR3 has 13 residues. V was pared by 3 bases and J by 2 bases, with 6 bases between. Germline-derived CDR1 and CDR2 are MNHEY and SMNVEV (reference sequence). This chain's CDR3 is CASSFGNTDTQYF. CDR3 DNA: TGTGCCAGCAGTTTTGGCAACACAGATACGCAGTATTTT.

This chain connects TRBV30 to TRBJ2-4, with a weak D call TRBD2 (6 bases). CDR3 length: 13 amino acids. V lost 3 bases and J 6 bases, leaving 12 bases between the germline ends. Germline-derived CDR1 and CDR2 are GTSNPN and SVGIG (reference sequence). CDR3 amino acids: CAWSPGLGNIQYF. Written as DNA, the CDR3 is TGTGCCTGGAGCCCGGGACTCGGAAACATTCAGTACTTC.

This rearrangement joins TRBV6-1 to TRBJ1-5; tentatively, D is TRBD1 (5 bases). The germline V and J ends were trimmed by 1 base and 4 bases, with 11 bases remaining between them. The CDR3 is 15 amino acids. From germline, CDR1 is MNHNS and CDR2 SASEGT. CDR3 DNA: TGTGCCAGCAGTGAAGTGGGGCGTTTAAATCAGCCCCAGCATTTT. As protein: CASSEVGRLNQPQHF.

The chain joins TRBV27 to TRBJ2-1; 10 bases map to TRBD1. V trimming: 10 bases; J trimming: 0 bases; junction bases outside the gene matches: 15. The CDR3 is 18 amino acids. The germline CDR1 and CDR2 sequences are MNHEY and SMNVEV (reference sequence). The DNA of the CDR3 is TGTGCCACCGAACGGACAGGGGGGTGGGGAAGCTCCTACAATGAGCAGTTCTTC. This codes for CATERTGGWGSSYNEQFF.

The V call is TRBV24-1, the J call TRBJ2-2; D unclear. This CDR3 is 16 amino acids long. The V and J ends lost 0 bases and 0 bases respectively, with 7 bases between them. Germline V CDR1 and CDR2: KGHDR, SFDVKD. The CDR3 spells CATSDLHPANTGELFF. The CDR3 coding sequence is TGTGCCACCAGTGATTTGCACCCGGCGAACACCGGGGAGCTGTTTTTT.

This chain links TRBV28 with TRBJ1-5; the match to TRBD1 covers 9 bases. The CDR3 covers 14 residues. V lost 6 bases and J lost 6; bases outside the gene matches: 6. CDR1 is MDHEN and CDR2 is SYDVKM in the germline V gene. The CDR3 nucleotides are TGTGCCAGCAGGAACAGGGGGCGCGCTCAGCCCCAGCATTTT. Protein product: CASRNRGRAQPQHF.

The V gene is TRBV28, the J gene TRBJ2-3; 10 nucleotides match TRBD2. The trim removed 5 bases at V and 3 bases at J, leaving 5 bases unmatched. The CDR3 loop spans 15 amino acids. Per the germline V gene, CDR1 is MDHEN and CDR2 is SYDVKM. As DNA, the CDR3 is TGTGCCAGCAGTCCGGGACTAGCGTTGACAGATACGCAGTATTTT. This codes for CASSPGLALTDTQYF.

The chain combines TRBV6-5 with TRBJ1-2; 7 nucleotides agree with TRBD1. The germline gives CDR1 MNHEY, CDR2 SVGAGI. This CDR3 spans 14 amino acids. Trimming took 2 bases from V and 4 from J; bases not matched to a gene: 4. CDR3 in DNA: TGTGCCAGCAGTTACGGTCGACAGGGCTATGGCTACACCTTC. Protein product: CASSYGRQGYGYTF.

The CDR3 DNA sequence: TGTGCCAGCAGTACCTGGACGGGGGAGAAGGGTGAGCAGTTCTTC. It specifies CASSTWTGEKGEQFF. V usage is TRBV6-5 and J usage is TRBJ2-1; TRBD2 might be the D (6 bases). The CDR3 loop spans 15 amino acids. The germline V gene has CDR1 MNHEY and CDR2 SVGAGI. V lost 5 bases and J lost 9, with 20 bases in between.

CDR3 DNA: TGTGCCAGCAGTCGAAGGGGGCTTCAAGAGACCCAGTACTTC. Protein: CASSRRGLQETQYF. The V gene is TRBV2, the J gene TRBJ2-5, with TRBD1 matching over 7 bases. CDR1 SNHLY and CDR2 FYNNEI come from the germline V gene. The CDR3 loop spans 14 amino acids. The trim removed 5 bases at V and 2 bases at J, leaving 5 bases unmatched.

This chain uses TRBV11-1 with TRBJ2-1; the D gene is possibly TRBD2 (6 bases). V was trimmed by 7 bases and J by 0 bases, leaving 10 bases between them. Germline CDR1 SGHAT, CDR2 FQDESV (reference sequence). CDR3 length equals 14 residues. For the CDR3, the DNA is TGTGCCAGCACTTCTAGCGCCTCCTACAATGAGCAGTTCTTC. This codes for CASTSSASYNEQFF.

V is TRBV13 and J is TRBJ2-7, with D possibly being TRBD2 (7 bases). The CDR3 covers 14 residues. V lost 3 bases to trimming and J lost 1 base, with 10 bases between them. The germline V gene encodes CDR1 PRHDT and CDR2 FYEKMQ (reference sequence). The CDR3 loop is CASSFRGASYEQYF. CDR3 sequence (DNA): TGTGCCAGCAGCTTTCGGGGGGCATCCTACGAGCAGTACTTC.

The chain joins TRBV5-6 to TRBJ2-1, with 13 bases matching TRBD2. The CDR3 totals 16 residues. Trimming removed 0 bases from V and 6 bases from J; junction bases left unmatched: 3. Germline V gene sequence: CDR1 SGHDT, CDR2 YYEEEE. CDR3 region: CASSLDRLAGGNEQFF. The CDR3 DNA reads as TGTGCCAGCAGCTTGGACCGACTAGCGGGAGGCAATGAGCAGTTCTTC.

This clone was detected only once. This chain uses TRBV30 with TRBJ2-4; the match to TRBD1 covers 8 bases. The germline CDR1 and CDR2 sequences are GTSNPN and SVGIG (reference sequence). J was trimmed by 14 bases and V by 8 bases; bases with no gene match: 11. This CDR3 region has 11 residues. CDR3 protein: CAAGRTGREYF. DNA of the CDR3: TGTGCCGCAGGACGGACAGGGCGAGAGTACTTC.

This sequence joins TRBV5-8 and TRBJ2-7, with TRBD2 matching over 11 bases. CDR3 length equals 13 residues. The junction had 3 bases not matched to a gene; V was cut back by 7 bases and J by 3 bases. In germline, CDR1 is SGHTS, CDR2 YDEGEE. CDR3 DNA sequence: TGTGCCAGCTTGGGACTAGCGGACTACGAGCAGTACTTC. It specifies CASLGLADYEQYF.

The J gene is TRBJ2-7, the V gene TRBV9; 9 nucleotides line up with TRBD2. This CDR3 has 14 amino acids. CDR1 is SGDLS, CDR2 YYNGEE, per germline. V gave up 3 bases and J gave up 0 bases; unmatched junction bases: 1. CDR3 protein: CASSDSGSSYEQYF. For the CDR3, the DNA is TGTGCCAGCAGCGATAGCGGGAGCTCCTACGAGCAGTACTTC.